This entry describes one T cell receptor (beta chain). Germline and junction disagree at one end, which may indicate a read error. TCRdb called the 5' RACE reads again in MiXCR, with one record for every CDR3 protein. Of fewer than 450,000 distinct CDR3 sequences in the sample, more than 25% were seen once. The CDR3 is 15 amino acids. Germline V gene data show CDR1 as KGHSH and CDR2 as LQKENI. This entry is derived from a study of identical twins' blood T cells. The sequence was collected from a woman aged 18 to 55 in good health. The sequenced sample was PBMCs. This chain uses TRBV18 with TRBJ2-1; 13 bases fit TRBD2. CDR3 protein: CASSRLAGGVDEQFF. The DNA for the CDR3 is TGCGCCAGCTCCCGACTAGCGGGAGGTGTAGATGAGCAGTTCTTC.